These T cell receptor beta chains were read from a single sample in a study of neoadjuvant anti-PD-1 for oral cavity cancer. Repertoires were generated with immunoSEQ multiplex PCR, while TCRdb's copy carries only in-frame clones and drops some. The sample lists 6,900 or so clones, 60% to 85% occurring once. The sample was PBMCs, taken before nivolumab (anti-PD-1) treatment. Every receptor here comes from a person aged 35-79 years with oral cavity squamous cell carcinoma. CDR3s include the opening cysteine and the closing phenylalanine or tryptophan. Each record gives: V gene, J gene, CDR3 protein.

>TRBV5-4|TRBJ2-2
CASSLWTGELFF
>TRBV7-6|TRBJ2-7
CASSPTGQGYEQYF
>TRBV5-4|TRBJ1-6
CASSSPGTESYSPLHF
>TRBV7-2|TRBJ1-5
CASSSVNQPQHF
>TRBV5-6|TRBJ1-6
CASSLFDRVNSPLHF
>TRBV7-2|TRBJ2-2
CASSLAGGTGELFF
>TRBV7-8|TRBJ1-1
CASSTLRGDTEAFF
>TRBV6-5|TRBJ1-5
CASSRGQANQPQHF
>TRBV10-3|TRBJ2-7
CAISDGQGGLEQYF
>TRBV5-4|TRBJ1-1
CASSLGGGRGFDTEAFF
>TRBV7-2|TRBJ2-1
CASSLTWNEQFF
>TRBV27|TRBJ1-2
CASSLSGQGGNYGYTF
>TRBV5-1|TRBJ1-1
CASSQDMNTEAFF
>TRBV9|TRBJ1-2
CASSGQGEFGGYTF
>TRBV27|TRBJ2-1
CASLGGIYNEQFF
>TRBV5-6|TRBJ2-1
CASSLGRGTYNEQFF
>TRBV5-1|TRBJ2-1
CASSTGQGLGSEQFF
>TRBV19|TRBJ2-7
CASSPTGVEQYF
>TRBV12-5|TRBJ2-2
CASGFSAVTGELFF
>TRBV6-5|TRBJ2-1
CASREGQGSYNEQFF
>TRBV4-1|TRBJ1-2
CASSAPGQGAMNYGYTF
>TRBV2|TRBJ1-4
CASRPPTGGYEKLFF
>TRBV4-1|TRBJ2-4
CASSQDRDSSGDVQYF
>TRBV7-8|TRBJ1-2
CASSTGNYGYTF
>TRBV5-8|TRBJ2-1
CASSLGSVYNEQFF
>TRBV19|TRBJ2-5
CASSPQGETQYF
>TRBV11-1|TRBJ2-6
CASSLEYSHSGANVLTF
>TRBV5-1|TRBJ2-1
CASRAGDEQFF
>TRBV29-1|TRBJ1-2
CSVEWRDYGYTF
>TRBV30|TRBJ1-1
CAWSVGPREAFF
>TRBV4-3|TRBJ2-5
CASSQDLRAQETQYF
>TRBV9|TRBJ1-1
CASSVAIGVGNTEAFF
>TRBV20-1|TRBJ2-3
CSALGPDTQYF
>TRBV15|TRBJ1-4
CATSREGGIEKLFF
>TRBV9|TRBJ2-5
CASSVSGSQETQYF
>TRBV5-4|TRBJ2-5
CASSSPGLAASQYF
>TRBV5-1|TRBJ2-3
CASSLVFGGDTDTQYF
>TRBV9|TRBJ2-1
CASSVAPGSNEQFF
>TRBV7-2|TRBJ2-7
CASSLRVLAGYEQYF
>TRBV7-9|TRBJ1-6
CASSREGASYNSPLHF
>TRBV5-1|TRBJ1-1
CASSGAQMNTEAFF
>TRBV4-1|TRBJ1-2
CASSQDAGRVVHGYTF
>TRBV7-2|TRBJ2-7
CASSLAAGGYEQYF
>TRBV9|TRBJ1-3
CASSVSTGFNSGNTIYF
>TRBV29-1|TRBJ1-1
CSVGTGVGNTEAFF
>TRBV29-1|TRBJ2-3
CSVDPGGSGADTQYF
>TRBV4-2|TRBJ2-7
CASSQDDTGNQVSGEQYF
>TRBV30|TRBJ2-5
CAWSWLGGATQETQYF
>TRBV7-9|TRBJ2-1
CASSLAGIEQFF
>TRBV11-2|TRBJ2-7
CASSRDTLTYEQYF
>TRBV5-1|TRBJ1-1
CASSLNADTATEAFF
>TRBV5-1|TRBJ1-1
CASSLGLNTEAFF
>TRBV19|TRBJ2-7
CASSQVGRAHEQYF
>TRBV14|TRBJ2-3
CASSQDRVGGRADTQYF